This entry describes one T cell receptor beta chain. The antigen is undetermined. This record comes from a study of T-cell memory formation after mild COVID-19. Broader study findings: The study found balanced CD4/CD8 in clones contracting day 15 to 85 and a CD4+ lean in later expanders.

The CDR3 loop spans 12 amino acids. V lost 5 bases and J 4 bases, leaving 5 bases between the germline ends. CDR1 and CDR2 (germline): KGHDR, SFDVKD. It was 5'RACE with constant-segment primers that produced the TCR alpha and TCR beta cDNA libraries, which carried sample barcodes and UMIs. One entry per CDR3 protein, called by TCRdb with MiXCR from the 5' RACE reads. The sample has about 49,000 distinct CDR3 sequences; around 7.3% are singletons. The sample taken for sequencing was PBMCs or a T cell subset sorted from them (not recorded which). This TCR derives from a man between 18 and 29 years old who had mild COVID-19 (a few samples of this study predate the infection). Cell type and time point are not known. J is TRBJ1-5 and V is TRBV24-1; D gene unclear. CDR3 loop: CATSGTNQPQHF. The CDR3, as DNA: TGTGCCACCAGTGGAACAAATCAGCCCCAGCATTTT.